This T cell receptor beta chain was sequenced in a study of T cell responses to AZD1222 COVID-19 vaccine. General study points: Repertoires were collected only later (after the peak T cell response had occurred). The study found Spike-specific TCR breadth and depth rose after two AZD1222 doses. Baseline testing showed seropositivity in only five or six AZD1222 recipients. Mapped onto spike, vaccine-associated CD4 TCRs spanned it and were dominant at 160-218 and 743-854.

Germline CDR1 reads SGHRS; CDR2 reads YFSETQ. Deletions cut 4 bases from V and 6 bases from J, with 8 bases between. The CDR3 sequence is 11 residues long. In the case of this clone: The antigen is not known.

The method was immunoSEQ multiplex PCR; TCRdb's version includes in-frame clones alone and lacks a portion of them. The sample yields 120,000 or so clones, approximately 88% seen once. This TCR was sampled from an adult in good health. The chain employs TRBV5-1 and TRBJ2-7; no reliable D call. The sample in question was peripheral blood, obtained on day 0 of AZD1222 vaccination. Here the CDR3 DNA reads TGCGCCAGCAGCGGCTCCCGCGAGCAGTACTTC. Its translation is CASSGSREQYF.